These T cell receptor beta chains were read from a single sample in a study of blood T cell repertoires in COVID-19. Method: immunoSEQ multiplex PCR; TCRdb's copy keeps in-frame clones and lacks some. Of 400,000 to 550,000 clones in the sample, 85% to 90% were seen once. Sequencing was carried out using peripheral blood. These TCRs come from a woman aged 30 to 39 with acute or convalescent COVID-19. Both conserved end residues are part of each CDR3. The D gene is left open where the match is weak. Size is stated for part of the rows, as once, few or many counts, or as a class when the clone is expanded.

abundance	v_gene	d_gene	j_gene	CDR3aa	CDR3nt
-	TRBV5-4	-	TRBJ2-3	CASSLDRSDTQYF	TGTGCCAGCAGCTTGGACAGATCGGATACGCAGTATTTT
-	TRBV4-1	-	TRBJ2-1	CASSHAPEDEQFF	TGCGCCAGCAGCCATGCCCCCGAGGATGAGCAGTTCTTC
-	TRBV9	-	TRBJ1-6	CASSVEGGGDGNSPLHF	TGTGCCAGCAGCGTAGAGGGCGGCGGGGATGGAAATTCACCCCTCCACTTT
-	TRBV1	-	TRBJ1-6	CTSSQDLRTENSPLHF	TGCACCAGCAGCCAAGATCTGAGGACAGAAAATTCACCCCTCCACTTT
-	TRBV6-5	-	TRBJ1-1	CASSPENRGEAFF	TGTGCCAGCAGTCCAGAGAATCGGGGTGAAGCTTTCTTT
-	TRBV27	TRBD2	TRBJ2-7	CASSLTSGGYEQYF	TGTGCCAGCAGTTTGACTAGCGGGGGGTACGAGCAGTACTTC
-	TRBV7-8	TRBD1	TRBJ2-1	CASSGTGTGISEQFF	TGTGCCAGCAGCGGCACCGGGACAGGGATCAGTGAGCAGTTCTTC
-	TRBV7-8	TRBD1	TRBJ1-2	CASSLGDRFYGYTF	TGTGCCAGCAGCTTAGGGGACAGGTTCTATGGCTACACCTTC
-	TRBV6-5	-	TRBJ2-7	CASTTDIKGYEQYF	TGTGCCAGCACCACGGACATTAAAGGCTACGAGCAGTACTTC
-	TRBV12-5	TRBD2	TRBJ2-1	CASGLVLTGGNDNYNEQFF	TGTGCTAGTGGTTTGGTACTAACGGGGGGGAACGATAACTACAATGAGCAGTTCTTC
-	TRBV5-1	TRBD1	TRBJ1-1	CASSLQGPNTEAFF	TGCGCCAGCAGCTTACAGGGGCCGAACACTGAAGCTTTCTTT
-	TRBV20-1	-	TRBJ2-7	CSASGERGTYEQYF	TGCAGTGCTAGTGGCGAGCGCGGGACCTACGAGCAGTACTTC
-	TRBV6-1	-	TRBJ1-6	CASSEAQALNSPLHF	TGTGCCAGCAGTGAAGCCCAGGCACTGAATTCACCCCTCCACTTT
-	TRBV24-1	TRBD1	TRBJ1-5	CATARQGSTQPQHF	TGTGCCACCGCAAGACAGGGGTCGACTCAGCCCCAGCATTTT
-	TRBV10-1	-	TRBJ2-3	CASSPGGPADTQYF	TGCGCCAGCAGCCCCGGGGGGCCGGCAGATACGCAGTATTTT
-	TRBV5-1	-	TRBJ2-7	CASSLATGHNEQYF	TGCGCCAGCAGCTTGGCCACAGGGCACAACGAGCAGTACTTC
-	TRBV5-1	-	TRBJ2-2	CASSFGGATGELFF	TGCGCCAGCAGCTTTGGGGGCGCCACCGGGGAGCTGTTTTTT
-	TRBV24-1	-	TRBJ2-1	CATSAGGTGLNEQFF	TGTGCCACCAGTGCGGGGGGGACAGGGTTGAATGAGCAGTTCTTC
-	TRBV5-4	-	TRBJ2-7	CASSRGGDSYEQYF	TGTGCCAGCAGCCGGGGAGGAGACTCCTACGAGCAGTACTTC
-	TRBV6-1	TRBD1	TRBJ1-5	CASSEVTGDRGNQPQHF	TGTGCCAGCAGTGAAGTAACGGGGGACAGGGGCAATCAGCCCCAGCATTTT
-	TRBV7-8	TRBD1	TRBJ2-1	CASSLGQGAYNEQFF	TGTGCCAGCAGCTTAGGTCAGGGGGCGTACAATGAGCAGTTCTTC
-	TRBV28	TRBD2	TRBJ2-3	CASSFAGGSKDTQYF	TGTGCCAGCAGTTTTGCGGGGGGAAGTAAAGATACGCAGTATTTT
-	TRBV28	TRBD2	TRBJ2-7	CASSSYGGEVKQYF	TGTGCCAGCAGTTCCTACGGGGGGGAAGTAAAGCAGTACTTC
few	TRBV7-2	TRBD2	TRBJ2-1	CASSLRQRGGYNEQFF	TGTGCCAGCAGCTTAAGACAGCGGGGGGGTTACAATGAGCAGTTCTTC
-	TRBV12-3/TRBV12-4	-	TRBJ1-2	CATLREGRGYTF	TGTGCCACCCTAAGGGAGGGGCGTGGCTACACCTTC
-	TRBV3-1/TRBV3-2	TRBD1	TRBJ2-3	CASSQVSQGFQDTQYF	TGTGCCAGCAGCCAAGTTTCACAGGGGTTTCAAGATACGCAGTATTTT
-	TRBV5-1	-	TRBJ1-3	CASSLHGSGNTIYF	TGCGCCAGCAGCTTGCACGGCTCTGGAAACACCATATATTTT
-	TRBV24-1	-	TRBJ1-1	CATSDPVASGNTEAFF	TGTGCCACCAGTGATCCCGTCGCTAGTGGGAACACTGAAGCTTTCTTT
-	TRBV6-5	-	TRBJ2-1	CASRDSSYNEQFF	TGTGCCAGCCGGGATAGCTCCTACAATGAGCAGTTCTTC
-	TRBV7-8	-	TRBJ1-5	CASSRGRGNNQPQHF	TGTGCCAGCAGCCGGGGGAGGGGTAATAATCAGCCCCAGCATTTT
-	TRBV6-5	-	TRBJ2-5	CASSFFRGRETQYF	TGTGCCAGCAGCTTCTTCAGGGGTCGTGAGACCCAGTACTTC
-	TRBV5-1	-	TRBJ2-7	CASSPGHSYEQYF	TGCGCCAGCAGTCCGGGACACAGTTACGAGCAGTACTTC
-	TRBV9	-	TRBJ2-2	CASSEFAQGLDTGELFF	TGTGCCAGCAGCGAGTTTGCTCAGGGGCTTGACACCGGGGAGCTGTTTTTT
-	TRBV15	TRBD1	TRBJ2-7	CATSLSRGPYEQYF	TGTGCCACCAGTCTGTCCAGGGGGCCGTACGAGCAGTACTTC
-	TRBV7-3	-	TRBJ1-3	CASSLTGPQDTIYF	TGTGCCAGCAGCTTAACGGGTCCCCAGGACACCATATATTTT
-	TRBV18	-	TRBJ2-1	CASSHSRQYNEQFF	TGTGCCAGCTCACACTCTCGACAGTACAATGAGCAGTTCTTC
-	TRBV2	-	TRBJ2-7	CASSEYHSSYEQYF	TGTGCCAGCAGTGAATATCACAGTTCCTACGAGCAGTACTTC
-	TRBV18	TRBD1	TRBJ1-2	CASSTGTGGAVNYGYTF	TGTGCCAGCTCAACCGGGACAGGGGGCGCGGTGAACTATGGCTACACCTTC
once	TRBV5-1	TRBD2	TRBJ2-5	CASRGLGQETQYF	TGCGCCAGCCGCGGACTAGGACAAGAGACCCAGTACTTC
-	TRBV4-1	-	TRBJ1-1	CASSQGTGGGVGNTEAFF	TGCGCCAGCAGCCAAGGAACGGGAGGAGGGGTCGGGAACACTGAAGCTTTCTTT
-	TRBV11-2	-	TRBJ2-7	CASSPPYEQYF	TGTGCCAGCAGCCCCCCGTACGAGCAGTACTTC